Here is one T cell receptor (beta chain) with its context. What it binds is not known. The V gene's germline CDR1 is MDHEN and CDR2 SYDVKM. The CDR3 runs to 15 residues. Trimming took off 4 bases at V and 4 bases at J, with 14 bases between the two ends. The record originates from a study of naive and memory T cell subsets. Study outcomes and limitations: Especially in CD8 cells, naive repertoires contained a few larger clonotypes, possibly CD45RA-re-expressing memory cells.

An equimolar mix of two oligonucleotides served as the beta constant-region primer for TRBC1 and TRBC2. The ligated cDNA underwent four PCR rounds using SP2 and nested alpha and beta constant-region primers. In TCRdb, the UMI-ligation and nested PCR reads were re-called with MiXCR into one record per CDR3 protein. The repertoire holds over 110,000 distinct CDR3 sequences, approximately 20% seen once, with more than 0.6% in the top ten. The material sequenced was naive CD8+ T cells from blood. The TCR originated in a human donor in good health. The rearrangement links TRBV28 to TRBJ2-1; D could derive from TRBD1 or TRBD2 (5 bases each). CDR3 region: CASSYILGEYNEQFF. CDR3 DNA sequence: TGTGCCAGCAGTTACATTTTGGGGGAGTACAATGAGCAGTTCTTC.